This T cell receptor (beta chain) was documented in a study of CD8+ T cells in alopecia areata (dated by TCRdb to between 2018 and 2020). Some background on the complete study: The study used high-throughput TCRbeta sequencing to examine T cell clonal expansion in alopecia areata, in both the C3H/HeJ mouse model and human patients. On the human side, TCRbeta sequencing was run on scalp tissue and on sorted CD4+ and CD8+ peripheral blood T cells from healthy controls and from alopecia areata patients with either patchy or totalis/universalis disease. Clonality in the scalp was compared among normal scalp (n=4), patchy alopecia areata scalp (n=8), and alopecia totalis/universalis scalp (n=8). RNA came from the PAXgene miRNA kit for fixed scalp, the miRNeasy kit for PBMCs, and the RNeasy kit for mouse skin. TCRbeta CDR3 regions were amplified by immunoSEQ multiplex PCR with 35 Vbeta forward and 13 Jbeta reverse primers. What the work shows at the level of the full study, not this receptor alone: Unlike mouse skin, which is dominated by gammadelta T cells, normal human skin has resident alphabeta T cells that are also sequenced, and this complicates analysis of the scalp TCR repertoire. Higher clonality and more expanded CD8+ clones were observed in lesional scalp than in normal scalp, particularly in alopecia totalis/universalis, a finding suggestive of antigenic drive. TCR sequences shared between patients were less clear than in mice, possibly partly because of HLA diversity in the patient population.

Of note for this clone: Which antigen it targets is not known. No much larger clone is present one base from it, and per-base qualities are unavailable.

PBMCs were separated by density centrifugation and stained for CD3, CD4 and CD8, after which CD4+ and CD8+ T cells were sorted on a FACSAria. Unaffected controls provided scalp biopsies and blood samples. The library was prepared using the immunoSEQ multiplex PCR assay. To provide template for TCR sequencing, every sample had RNA extracted and reverse transcribed into cDNA. SuperScript III was used to make first-strand cDNA, primed with a 2:1 mix of oligo-dT and random hexamers. A synthetic immune receptor repertoire was used to gauge amplification bias, and whatever bias remained was removed computationally. The paper's data handling went like this. Raw reads were preprocessed to remove errors, and CDR3 was defined according to IMGT conventions as the region from the conserved cysteine to phenylalanine. Clonality was calculated as 1 minus Shannon entropy normalized by log2 of the number of productive unique TCRs. CD4 or CD8 identity of scalp clones was inferred by cross-referencing scalp TCRbeta sequences with sorted blood CD4 and CD8 repertoires. TCRdb's version of the immuneACCESS table is confined to in-frame rearrangements and falls short of the full clone set. An unresolved V gene accounts for under half of the shortfall where checked; the remainder is of unknown origin. V and J calls and clone size are copied from that table; D and trimming were computed from the DNA. This sample gives about 110,000 clones in total; 55% to 75% of them show up just once. The ten largest clones add up to roughly 19% of the sample.

For this chain, trimming is 7 bases at the V end and 2 bases at the J end, and the number of junction bases without a gene match is 6. CDR1 and CDR2, per the germline V gene, are SQVTM and ANQGSEA. The CDR3, cysteine through phenylalanine, is 14 amino acids long. The kept DNA is CDR3 alone, 42 bases in frame from the first base. The clonotype was recovered from a human donor in good health. The sample was CD8+ T cells sorted from blood. The sequence links TRBV29-1 to TRBJ2-3; the central 10 bases match TRBD1. In nucleotides, the sequence is TGCAGCGCCGGACAGGGGGGTTTCACAGATACGCAGTATTTT. Its protein is CSAGQGGFTDTQYF.